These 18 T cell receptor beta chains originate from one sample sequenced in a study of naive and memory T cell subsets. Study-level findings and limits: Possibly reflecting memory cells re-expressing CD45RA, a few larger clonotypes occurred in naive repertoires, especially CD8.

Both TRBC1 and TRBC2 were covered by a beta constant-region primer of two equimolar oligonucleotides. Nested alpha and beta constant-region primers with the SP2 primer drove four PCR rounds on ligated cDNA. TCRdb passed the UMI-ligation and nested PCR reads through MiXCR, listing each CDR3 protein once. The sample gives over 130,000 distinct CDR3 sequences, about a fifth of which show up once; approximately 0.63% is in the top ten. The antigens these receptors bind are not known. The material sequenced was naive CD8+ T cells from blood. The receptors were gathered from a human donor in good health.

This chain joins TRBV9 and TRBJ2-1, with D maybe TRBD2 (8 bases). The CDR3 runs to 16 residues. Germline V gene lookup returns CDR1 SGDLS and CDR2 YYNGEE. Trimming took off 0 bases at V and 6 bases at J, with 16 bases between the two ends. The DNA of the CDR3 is TGTGCCAGCAGCGTAGACGGGAGGGGGCGCGGCAATGAGCAGTTCTTC. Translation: CASSVDGRGRGNEQFF. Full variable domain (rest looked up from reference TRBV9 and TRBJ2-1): DSGVTQTPKHLITATGQRVTLRCSPRSGDLSVYWYQQSLDQGLQFLIQYYNGEERAKGNILERFSAQQFPDLHSELNLSSLELGDSALYFCASSVDGRGRGNEQFFGPGTRLTVL.

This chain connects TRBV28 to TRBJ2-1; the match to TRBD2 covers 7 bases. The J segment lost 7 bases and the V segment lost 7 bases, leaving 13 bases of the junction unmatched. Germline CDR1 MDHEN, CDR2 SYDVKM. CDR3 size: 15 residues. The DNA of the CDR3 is TGTGCCAGCACCCCAAGGGTCACGCGGGGGAATGAGCAGTTCTTC. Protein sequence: CASTPRVTRGNEQFF.

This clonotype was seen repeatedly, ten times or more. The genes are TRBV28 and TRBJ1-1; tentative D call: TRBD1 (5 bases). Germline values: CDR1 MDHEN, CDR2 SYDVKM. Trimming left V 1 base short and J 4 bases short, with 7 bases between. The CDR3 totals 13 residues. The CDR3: CASSLSGGTEAFF. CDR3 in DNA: TGTGCCAGCAGTTTATCGGGGGGCACTGAAGCTTTCTTT.

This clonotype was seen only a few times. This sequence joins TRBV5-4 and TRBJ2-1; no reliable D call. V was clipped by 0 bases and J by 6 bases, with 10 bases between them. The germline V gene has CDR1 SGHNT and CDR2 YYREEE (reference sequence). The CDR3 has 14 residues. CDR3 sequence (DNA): TGTGCCAGCAGCTTGGCAGTCAACTTCAATGAGCAGTTCTTC. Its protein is CASSLAVNFNEQFF. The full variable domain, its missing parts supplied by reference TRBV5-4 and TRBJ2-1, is ETGVTQSPTHLIKTRGQQVTLRCSSQSGHNTVSWYQQALGQGPQFIFQYYREEENGRGNFPPRFSGLQFPNYSSELNVNALELDDSALYLCASSLAVNFNEQFFGPGTRLTVL.

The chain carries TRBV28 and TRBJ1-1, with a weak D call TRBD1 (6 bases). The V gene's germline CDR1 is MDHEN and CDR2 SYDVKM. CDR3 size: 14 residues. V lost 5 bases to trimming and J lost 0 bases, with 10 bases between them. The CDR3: CASSGQYMNTEAFF. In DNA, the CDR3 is TGTGCCAGCAGTGGACAGTACATGAACACTGAAGCTTTCTTT.

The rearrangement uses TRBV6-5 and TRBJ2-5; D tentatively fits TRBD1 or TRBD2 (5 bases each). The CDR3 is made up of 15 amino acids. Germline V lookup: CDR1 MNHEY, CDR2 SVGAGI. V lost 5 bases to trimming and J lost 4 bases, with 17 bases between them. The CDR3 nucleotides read TGTGCCAGCAGTCCGAAGTGGGGGATCACAGAGACCCAGTACTTC. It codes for CASSPKWGITETQYF.

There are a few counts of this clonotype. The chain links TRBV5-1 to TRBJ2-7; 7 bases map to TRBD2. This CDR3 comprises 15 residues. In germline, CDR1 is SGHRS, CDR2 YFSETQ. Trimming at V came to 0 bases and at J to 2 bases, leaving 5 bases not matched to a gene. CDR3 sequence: CASSLGASGTYEQYF. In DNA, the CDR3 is TGCGCCAGCAGCTTGGGTGCTAGCGGAACCTACGAGCAGTACTTC.

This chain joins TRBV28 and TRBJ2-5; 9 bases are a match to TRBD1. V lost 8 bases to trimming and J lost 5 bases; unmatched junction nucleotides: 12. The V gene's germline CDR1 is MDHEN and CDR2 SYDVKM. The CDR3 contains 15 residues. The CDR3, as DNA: TGTGCCAGCGGGGTTGGGACAGGGTTGGTGGAGACCCAGTACTTC. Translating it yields CASGVGTGLVETQYF.

For the CDR3, the DNA is TGTGCCAGCAGCCCAAGAGAACACTCTGGGGCCAACGTCCTGACTTTC. It codes for CASSPREHSGANVLTF. The rearrangement uses TRBV7-9 and TRBJ2-6; D not certain. CDR1 is SEHNR and CDR2 is FQNEAQ in the germline V gene (reference sequence). CDR3 size: 16 residues. Between the trimmed V and J ends, which lost 5 bases and 0 bases, there was a span of 11 bases.

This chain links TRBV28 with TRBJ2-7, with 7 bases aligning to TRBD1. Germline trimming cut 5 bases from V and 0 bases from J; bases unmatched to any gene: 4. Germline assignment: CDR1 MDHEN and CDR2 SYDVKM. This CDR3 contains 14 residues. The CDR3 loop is CASSPYRGSYEQYF. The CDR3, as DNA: TGTGCCAGCAGTCCCTACAGGGGCTCCTACGAGCAGTACTTC. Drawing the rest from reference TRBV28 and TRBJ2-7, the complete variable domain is DVKVTQSSRYLVKRTGEKVFLECVQDMDHENMFWYRQDPGLGLRLIYFSYDVKMKEKGDIPEGYSVSREKKERFSLILESASTNQTSMYLCASSPYRGSYEQYFGPGTRLTVT.

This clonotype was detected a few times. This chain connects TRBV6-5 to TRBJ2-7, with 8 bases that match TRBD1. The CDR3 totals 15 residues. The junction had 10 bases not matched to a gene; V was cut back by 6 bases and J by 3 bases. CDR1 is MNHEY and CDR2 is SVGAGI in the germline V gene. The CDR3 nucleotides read TGTGCCAGCAGCCCTATGAGGGGACAGGACTACGAGCAGTACTTC. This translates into CASSPMRGQDYEQYF.

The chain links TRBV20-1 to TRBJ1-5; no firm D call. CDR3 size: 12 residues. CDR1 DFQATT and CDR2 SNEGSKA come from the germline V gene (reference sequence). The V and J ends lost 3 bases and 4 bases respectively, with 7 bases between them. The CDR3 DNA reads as TGCAGTGCTAGGTCCCTTAATCAGCCCCAGCATTTT. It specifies CSARSLNQPQHF.

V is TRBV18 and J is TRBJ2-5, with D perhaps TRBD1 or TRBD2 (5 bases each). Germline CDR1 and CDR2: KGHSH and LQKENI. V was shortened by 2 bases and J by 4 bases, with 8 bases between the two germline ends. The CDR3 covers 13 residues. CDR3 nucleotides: TGTGCCAGCTCACCAACTGGGGGAGAGACCCAGTACTTC. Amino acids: CASSPTGGETQYF.

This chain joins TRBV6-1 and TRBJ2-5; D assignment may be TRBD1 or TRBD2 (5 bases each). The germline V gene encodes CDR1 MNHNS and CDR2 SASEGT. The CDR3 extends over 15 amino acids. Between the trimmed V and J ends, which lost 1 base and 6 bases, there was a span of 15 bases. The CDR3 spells CASSEGTVGEKTQYF. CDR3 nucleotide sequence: TGTGCCAGCAGTGAAGGGACGGTGGGGGAGAAGACCCAGTACTTC.

Here the CDR3 reads CATSIDLSKNIQYF. The CDR3 DNA follows: TGTGCCACCAGCATAGACTTGAGCAAAAACATTCAGTACTTC. V is TRBV15 and J is TRBJ2-4; no clear D. Per germline, CDR1 LNHNV and CDR2 YYDKDF (reference sequence). The CDR3 is 14 amino acids. With 4 bases removed from V and 3 bases from J, the gap between germline ends came to 10 bases.

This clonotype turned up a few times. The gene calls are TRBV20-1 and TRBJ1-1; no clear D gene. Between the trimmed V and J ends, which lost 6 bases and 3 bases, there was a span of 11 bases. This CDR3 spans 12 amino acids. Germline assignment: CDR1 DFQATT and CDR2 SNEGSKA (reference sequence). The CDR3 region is CSARPVDTEAFF. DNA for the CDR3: TGCAGTGCCAGACCGGTAGACACTGAAGCTTTCTTT.

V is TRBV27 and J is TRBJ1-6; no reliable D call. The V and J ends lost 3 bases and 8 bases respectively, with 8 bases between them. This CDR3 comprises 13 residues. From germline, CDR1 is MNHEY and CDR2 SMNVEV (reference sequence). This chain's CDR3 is CASSLGGYSPLHF. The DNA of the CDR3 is TGTGCCAGCAGTTTGGGTGGGTATTCACCCCTCCACTTT.

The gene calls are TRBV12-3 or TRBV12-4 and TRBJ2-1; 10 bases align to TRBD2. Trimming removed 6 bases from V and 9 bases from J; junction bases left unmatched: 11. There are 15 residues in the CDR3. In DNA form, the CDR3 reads TGTGCCAGCAGGCCCATAGCGGGAGGACGGGGTGAGCAGTTCTTC. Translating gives CASRPIAGGRGEQFF.